The clone carrying this TCR beta chain came up many times. The time point is: newly diagnosed GD, antithyroid drugs for less than 3 months. The authors made the TCR library using RNA they extracted from PBMCs. By American Thyroid Association guidelines, Graves' disease was diagnosed in the cohort. Building the TCR beta libraries relied on iRepertoire HTBI primers, and CDR3 regions underwent Arm-PCR. TCRdb re-derived calls from the multiplex PCR reads in MiXCR, one entry per CDR3 protein. The table records roughly 610,000 distinct CDR3 sequences, approximately 15% of them present only once. The entry originates in a study of regulatory T cells in long-lasting Graves disease. In addition, the sample was reused for a study of T cells in Graves' hyperthyroidism and ophthalmopathy. Turning to that study: Newly diagnosed hyperthyroidism, duration under 2 months, in patients aged 18 to 65. The study used the HTBI primer set for a first-round RT-PCR of the TCR CDR3.

The receptor comes from a woman aged 25 to 39 with Graves disease. The starting material was peripheral blood mononuclear cells (PBMCs), obtained at new diagnosis, from a patient treated with antithyroid drugs.

The CDR3 region has the DNA TGTGCCAGCAGCCTAGGGGCTAACTACGAGCAGTACTTC. Translating it yields CASSLGANYEQYF. This rearrangement joins TRBV7-3 to TRBJ2-7; a weak D match, TRBD1 (5 bases). The CDR3 is made up of 13 amino acids. The V end was cut by 5 bases, the J end by 3 bases, with 11 bases between. The germline V gene encodes CDR1 SGHTA and CDR2 FQGTGA.